Sequencing of this TCR beta chain was carried out in a study of identical twins. Study-wide findings and caveats: Rather than following the same donors, the conclusions depended on cross-sectional statistical analysis.

Template switching, a step in the protocol, added a universal primer site, and cDNA carried unique molecular identifiers. TCRdb reprocessed the 5' RACE reads via MiXCR and lists one record per CDR3 protein. The profile covers about 520,000 distinct CDR3 sequences, with approximately 22% appearing a single time and roughly 0.91% taken by the ten largest. In germline, CDR1 is LNHNV, CDR2 YYDKDF (reference sequence). The length of the CDR3 is 18 residues. The V and J ends lost 3 bases and 0 bases respectively, with 19 bases between them. In regard to this clonotype: Its antigen is not identified.

These same records also appear under a second study, on T cells expressing NK-cell markers. That publication notes: Among the experiments, several used an anti-gamma-delta TCR antibody to restrict sorting to alpha-beta TCR T cells. There were a handful of donors in whom these clonotypes also led the CD3+CD56-NKG2C+ fraction.

This sequence joins TRBV15 and TRBJ2-3, with D perhaps matching TRBD2 (5 bases). This clonotype originated in a woman aged 18-29 years in good health. The sample taken for sequencing was CD4+ T cells sorted from blood. The CDR3 region has the DNA TGTGCCACCAGCAGGGGCTTGACTCCGGGGATGAGCACAGATACGCAGTATTTT. Its protein product is CATSRGLTPGMSTDTQYF.